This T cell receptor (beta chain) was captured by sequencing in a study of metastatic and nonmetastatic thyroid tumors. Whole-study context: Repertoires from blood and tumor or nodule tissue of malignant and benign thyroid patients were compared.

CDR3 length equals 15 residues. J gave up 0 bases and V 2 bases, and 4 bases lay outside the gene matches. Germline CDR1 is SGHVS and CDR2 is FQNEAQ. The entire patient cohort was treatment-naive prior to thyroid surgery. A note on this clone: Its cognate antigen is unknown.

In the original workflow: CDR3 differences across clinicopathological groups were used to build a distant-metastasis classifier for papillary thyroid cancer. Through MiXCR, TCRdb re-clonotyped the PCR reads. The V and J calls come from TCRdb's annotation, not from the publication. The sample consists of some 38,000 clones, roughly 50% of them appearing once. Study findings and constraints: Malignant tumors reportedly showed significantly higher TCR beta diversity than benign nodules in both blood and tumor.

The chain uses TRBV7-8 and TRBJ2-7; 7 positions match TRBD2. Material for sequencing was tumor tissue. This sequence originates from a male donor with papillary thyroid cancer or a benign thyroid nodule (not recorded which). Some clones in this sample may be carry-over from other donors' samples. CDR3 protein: CASSLFGGSSYEQYF. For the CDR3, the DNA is TGTGCCAGCAGCTTATTCGGCGGGAGCTCCTACGAGCAGTACTTC.